This T cell receptor (beta chain) was documented in a study of T cell responses to AZD1222 COVID-19 vaccine. As concerns this clone: Its matching antigen is unknown.

Germline V gene sequence: CDR1 MGHRA, CDR2 YSYEKL. The V end was cut by 0 bases, the J end by 7 bases, with 6 bases between. The CDR3 has 12 amino acids. Some clones are missing from TCRdb's copy, which holds only in-frame ones; the method was immunoSEQ multiplex PCR. The data contain some 90,000 clones, around 91% of them singletons. Findings of the study overall: Across spike, vaccine-associated CD4 TCRs were found, dominant at 160-218 and 743-854. The study identified only six AZD1222 recipients as seropositive at baseline. Clonal diversity was possibly underestimated; the donors were predominantly white British and more often female.

This TCR derives from an adult in good health. J is TRBJ1-2 and V is TRBV4-1; no reliable D call. Material: peripheral blood, obtained on day 0 of MenACWY control vaccination. The DNA of the CDR3 is TGCGCCAGCAGCCAAGAGGGTGTTGGCTACACCTTC. Translation gives CASSQEGVGYTF.